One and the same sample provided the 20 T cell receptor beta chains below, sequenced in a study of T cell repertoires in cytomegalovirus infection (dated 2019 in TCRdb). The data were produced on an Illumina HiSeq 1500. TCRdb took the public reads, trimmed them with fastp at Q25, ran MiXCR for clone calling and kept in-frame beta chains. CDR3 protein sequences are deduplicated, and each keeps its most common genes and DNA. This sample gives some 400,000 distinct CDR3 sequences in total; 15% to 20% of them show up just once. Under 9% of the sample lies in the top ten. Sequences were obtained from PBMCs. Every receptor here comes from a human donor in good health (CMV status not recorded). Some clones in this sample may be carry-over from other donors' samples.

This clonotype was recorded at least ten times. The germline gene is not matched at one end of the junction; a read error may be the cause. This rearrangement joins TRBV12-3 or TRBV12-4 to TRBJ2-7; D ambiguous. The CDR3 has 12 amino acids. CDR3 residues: CASSRGTYEQYF. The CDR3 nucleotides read TGCGCCAGCAGCCGCGGAACCTACGAGCAGTACTTC.

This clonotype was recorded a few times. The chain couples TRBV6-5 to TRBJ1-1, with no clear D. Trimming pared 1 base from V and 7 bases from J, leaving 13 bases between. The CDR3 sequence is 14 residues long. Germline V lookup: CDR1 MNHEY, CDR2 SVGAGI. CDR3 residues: CASSYWAGEGEAFF. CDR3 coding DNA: TGTGCCAGCAGTTACTGGGCAGGCGAAGGTGAAGCTTTCTTT.

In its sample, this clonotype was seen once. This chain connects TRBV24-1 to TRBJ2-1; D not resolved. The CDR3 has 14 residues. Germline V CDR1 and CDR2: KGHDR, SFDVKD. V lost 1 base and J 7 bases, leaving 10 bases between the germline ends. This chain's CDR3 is CATSDFPRTNEQFF. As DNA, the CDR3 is TGTGCCACCAGTGATTTCCCTAGAACGAATGAGCAGTTCTTC.

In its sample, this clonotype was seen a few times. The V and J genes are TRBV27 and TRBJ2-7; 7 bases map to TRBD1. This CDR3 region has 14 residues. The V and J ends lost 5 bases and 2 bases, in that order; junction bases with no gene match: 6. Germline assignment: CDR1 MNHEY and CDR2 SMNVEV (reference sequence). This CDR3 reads CASSARDRTYEQYF. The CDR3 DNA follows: TGTGCCAGCAGTGCCCGGGACAGAACCTACGAGCAGTACTTC.

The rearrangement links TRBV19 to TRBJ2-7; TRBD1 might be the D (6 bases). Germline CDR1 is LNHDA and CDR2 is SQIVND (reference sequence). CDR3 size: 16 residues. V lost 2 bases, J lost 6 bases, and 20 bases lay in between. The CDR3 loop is CASSIWGTPEKAEQYF. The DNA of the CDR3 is TGTGCCAGTAGTATATGGGGGACACCAGAAAAAGCCGAGCAGTACTTC.

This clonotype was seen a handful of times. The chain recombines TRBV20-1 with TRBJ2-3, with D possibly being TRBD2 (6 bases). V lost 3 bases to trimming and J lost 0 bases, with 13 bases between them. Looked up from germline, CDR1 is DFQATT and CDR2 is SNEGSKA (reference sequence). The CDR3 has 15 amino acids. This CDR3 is CSASPWRDSTDTQYF. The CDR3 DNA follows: TGCAGTGCTAGTCCTTGGCGGGACAGCACAGATACGCAGTATTTT.

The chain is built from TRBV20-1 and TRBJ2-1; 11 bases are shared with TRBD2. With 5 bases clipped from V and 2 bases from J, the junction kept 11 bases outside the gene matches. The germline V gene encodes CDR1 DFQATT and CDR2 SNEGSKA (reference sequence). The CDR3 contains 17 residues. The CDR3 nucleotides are TGCAGTGCTGCGGGCTATACGGGACTAGCGGCCTACAATGAGCAGTTCTTC. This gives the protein CSAAGYTGLAAYNEQFF.

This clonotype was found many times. The CDR3 region has the DNA TGTGCCAGTAGTATAGATCATGGGCGGAGCACTGAAGCTTTCTTT. Amino acids: CASSIDHGRSTEAFF. The V call is TRBV19, the J call TRBJ1-1, with D unresolved. This CDR3 is 15 amino acids long. In germline, CDR1 is LNHDA, CDR2 SQIVND (reference sequence). V shed 0 bases and J shed 4 bases, with 12 bases lying between them.

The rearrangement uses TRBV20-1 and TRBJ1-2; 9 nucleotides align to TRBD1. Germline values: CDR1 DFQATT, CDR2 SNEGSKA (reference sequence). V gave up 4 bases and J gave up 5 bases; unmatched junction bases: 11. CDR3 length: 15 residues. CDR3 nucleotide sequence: TGCAGTGCTACTACCGGGACAGGGTATTTATATGGCTACACCTTC. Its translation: CSATTGTGYLYGYTF.

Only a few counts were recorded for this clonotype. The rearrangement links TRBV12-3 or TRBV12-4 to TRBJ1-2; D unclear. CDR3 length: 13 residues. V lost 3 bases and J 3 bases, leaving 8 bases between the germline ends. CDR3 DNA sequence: TGTGCCAGCAGTTTGGTCGCTTACTATGGCTACACCTTC. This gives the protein CASSLVAYYGYTF.

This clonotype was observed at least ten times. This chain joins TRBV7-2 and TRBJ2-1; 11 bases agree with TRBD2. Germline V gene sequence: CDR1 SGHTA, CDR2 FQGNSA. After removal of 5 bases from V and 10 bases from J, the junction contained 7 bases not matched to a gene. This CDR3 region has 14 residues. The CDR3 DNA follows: TGTGCCAGCAGCAATAGCGGGGGGGCAGGAGAGCAGTTCTTC. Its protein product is CASSNSGGAGEQFF.

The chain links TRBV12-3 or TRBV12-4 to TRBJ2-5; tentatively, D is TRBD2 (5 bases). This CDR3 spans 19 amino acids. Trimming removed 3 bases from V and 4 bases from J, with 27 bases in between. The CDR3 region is CASSFRMSSAGRLRETQYF. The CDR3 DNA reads TGTGCCAGCAGTTTCCGGATGTCCTCCGCGGGCCGGTTACGAGAGACCCAGTACTTC.

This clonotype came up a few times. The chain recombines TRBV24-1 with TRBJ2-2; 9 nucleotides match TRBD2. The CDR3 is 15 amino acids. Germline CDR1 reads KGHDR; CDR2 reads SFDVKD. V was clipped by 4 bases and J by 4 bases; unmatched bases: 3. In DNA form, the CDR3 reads TGTGCCACCAGTGAAGCGGGGGGCCCCACCGGGGAGCTGTTTTTT. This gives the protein CATSEAGGPTGELFF.

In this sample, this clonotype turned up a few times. The CDR3 sequence: CASSQDGSGNEKLFF. The CDR3, as DNA: TGCGCCAGCAGCCAAGATGGTTCGGGGAATGAAAAACTGTTTTTT. V usage is TRBV4-1 and J usage is TRBJ1-4; D gene unclear. The germline gives CDR1 MGHRA, CDR2 YSYEKL. The ends were cut back, 0 bases at V and 5 bases at J, with 10 bases in the middle. The CDR3 spans 15 residues.

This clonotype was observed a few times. The CDR3 is CASTGQDLEGQYF. Here the CDR3 DNA reads TGCGCCAGCACAGGCCAGGATCTAGAAGGGCAGTATTTT. The V call is TRBV5-1, the J call TRBJ2-3; D not resolved. Trimming removed 6 bases at V and 11 bases at J, with 19 bases between. Germline V lookup: CDR1 SGHRS, CDR2 YFSETQ. The CDR3 consists of 13 residues. Supplemented by reference TRBV5-1 and TRBJ2-3, the full variable domain reads KAGVTQTPRYLIKTRGQQVTLSCSPISGHRSVSWYQQTPGQGLQFLFEYFSETQRNKGNFPGRFSGRQFSNSRSEMNVSTLELGDSALYLCASTGQDLEGQYFGPGTRLTVL.

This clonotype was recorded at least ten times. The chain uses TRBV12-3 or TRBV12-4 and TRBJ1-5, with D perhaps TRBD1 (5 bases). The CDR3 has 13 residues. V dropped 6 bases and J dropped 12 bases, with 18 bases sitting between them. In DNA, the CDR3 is TGTGCCAGCAGCCCCTCCCGGGACTCAGTCCAGCATTTT. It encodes CASSPSRDSVQHF.

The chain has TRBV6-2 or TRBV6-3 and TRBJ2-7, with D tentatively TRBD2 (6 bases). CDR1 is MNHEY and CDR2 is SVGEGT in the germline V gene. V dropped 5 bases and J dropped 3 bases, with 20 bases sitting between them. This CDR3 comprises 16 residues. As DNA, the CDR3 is TGTGCCAGCAGTACCTCATTCGGGGGAAGGTTCTACGAGCAGTACTTC. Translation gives CASSTSFGGRFYEQYF.

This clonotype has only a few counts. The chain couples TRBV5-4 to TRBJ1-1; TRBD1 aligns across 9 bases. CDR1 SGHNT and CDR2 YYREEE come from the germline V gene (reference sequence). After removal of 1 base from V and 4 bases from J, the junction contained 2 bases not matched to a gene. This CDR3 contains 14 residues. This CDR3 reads CASSLTGGSTEAFF. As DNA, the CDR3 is TGTGCCAGCAGCTTGACAGGGGGCAGCACTGAAGCTTTCTTT.

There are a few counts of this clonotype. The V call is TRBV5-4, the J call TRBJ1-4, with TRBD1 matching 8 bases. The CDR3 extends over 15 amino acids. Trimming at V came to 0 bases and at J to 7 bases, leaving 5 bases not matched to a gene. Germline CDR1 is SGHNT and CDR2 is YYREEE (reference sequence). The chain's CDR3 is CASSLGRGRTEKLFF. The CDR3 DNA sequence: TGTGCCAGCAGCTTGGGCAGGGGGCGAACTGAAAAACTGTTTTTT.

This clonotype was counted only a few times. The CDR3 DNA reads TGCAGCGTTGTGGTAAAGCTCCGCGAGCAGTACTTC. It codes for CSVVVKLREQYF. The V and J genes are TRBV29-1 and TRBJ2-7, with D unclear. The V gene's germline CDR1 is SQVTM and CDR2 ANQGSEA. V was cut by 4 bases and J by 6 bases, with 13 bases left in between. The CDR3 length is 12 residues.